This T cell receptor (beta chain) was sequenced during a study of cytomegalovirus exposure and HLA in healthy donors. Whole-study context: A prior analysis found about 110 million unique TCR beta sequences from 150 million to 200 million T cells. The study's findings and limits: One variant, a missense change in DCLRE1C, was linked in a later analysis to TCR beta V- and J-gene trimming. Several top significant clusters appeared, in a later analysis, to be linked to common viral pathogens.

In regard to this clone: Its target is not known.

The CDR3 loop spans 17 amino acids. CDR1 SGHTA and CDR2 FQGNSA come from the germline V gene. With V trimmed by 6 bases and J by 2 bases, 14 bases remained unmatched. Researchers ran the PCR with 60 Vbeta and 13 Jbeta primers. Clones were read by immunoSEQ multiplex PCR, and TCRdb kept only the in-frame ones, dropping some. The sample has 100,000 to 120,000 clones; around 84% are singletons. The chain links TRBV7-2 to TRBJ2-3, with 7 bases identical to TRBD2. Sequencing was carried out using PBMCs. The sequence derives from a woman aged 25 to 39 in good health and CMV-seronegative. CDR3 amino acids: CASRPQGWGRDTDTQYF. In DNA form, the CDR3 reads TGTGCCAGCAGACCCCAGGGTTGGGGGAGGGACACAGATACGCAGTATTTT.